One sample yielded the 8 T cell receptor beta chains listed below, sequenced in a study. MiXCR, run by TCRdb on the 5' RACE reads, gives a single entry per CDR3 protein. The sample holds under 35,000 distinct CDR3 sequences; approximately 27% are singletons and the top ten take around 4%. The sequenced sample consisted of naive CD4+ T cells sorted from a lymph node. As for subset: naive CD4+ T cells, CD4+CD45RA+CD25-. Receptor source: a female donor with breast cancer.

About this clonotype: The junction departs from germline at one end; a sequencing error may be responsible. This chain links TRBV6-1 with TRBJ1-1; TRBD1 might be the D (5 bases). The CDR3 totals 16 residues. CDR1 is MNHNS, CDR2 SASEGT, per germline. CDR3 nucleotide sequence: TGTGTCAGCAGTTTCCTAGGGGCAGCCACAAACACTGAAGCTTTCTTT. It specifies CVSSFLGAATNTEAFF.

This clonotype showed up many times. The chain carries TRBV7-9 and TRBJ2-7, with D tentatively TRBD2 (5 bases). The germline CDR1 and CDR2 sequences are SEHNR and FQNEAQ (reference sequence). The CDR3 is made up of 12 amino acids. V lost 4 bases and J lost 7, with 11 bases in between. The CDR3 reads CASSSGLGEQYF. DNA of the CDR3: TGTGCCAGCAGCTCCGGACTGGGAGAGCAGTACTTC.

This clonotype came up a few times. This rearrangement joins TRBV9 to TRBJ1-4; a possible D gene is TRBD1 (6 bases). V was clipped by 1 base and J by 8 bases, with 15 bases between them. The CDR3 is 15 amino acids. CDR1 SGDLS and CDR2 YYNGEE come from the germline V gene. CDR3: CASSVSGAQTEKLFF. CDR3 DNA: TGTGCCAGCAGCGTATCGGGGGCGCAGACGGAAAAACTGTTTTTT.

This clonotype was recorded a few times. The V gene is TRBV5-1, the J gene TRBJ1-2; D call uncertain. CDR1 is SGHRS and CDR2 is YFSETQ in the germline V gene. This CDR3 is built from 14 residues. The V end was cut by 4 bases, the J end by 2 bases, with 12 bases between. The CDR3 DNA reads TGCGCCAGCAGCCCCCAGACACCCAACTATGGCTACACCTTC. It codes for CASSPQTPNYGYTF.

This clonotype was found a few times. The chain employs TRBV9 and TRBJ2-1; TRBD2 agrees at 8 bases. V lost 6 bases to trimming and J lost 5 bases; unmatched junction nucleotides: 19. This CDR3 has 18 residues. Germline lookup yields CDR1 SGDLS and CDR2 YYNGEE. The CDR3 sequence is CASTGARVGGGNHNEQFF. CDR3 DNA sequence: TGTGCCAGCACCGGGGCTAGGGTCGGCGGGGGGAACCACAATGAGCAGTTCTTC.

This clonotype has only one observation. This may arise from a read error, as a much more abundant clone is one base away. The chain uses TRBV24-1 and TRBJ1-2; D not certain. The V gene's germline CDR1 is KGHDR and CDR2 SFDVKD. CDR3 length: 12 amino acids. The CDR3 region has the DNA TGTACCACCAGTGACGAGAGAATAGGCTACACCTTC. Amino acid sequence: CTTSDERIGYTF.

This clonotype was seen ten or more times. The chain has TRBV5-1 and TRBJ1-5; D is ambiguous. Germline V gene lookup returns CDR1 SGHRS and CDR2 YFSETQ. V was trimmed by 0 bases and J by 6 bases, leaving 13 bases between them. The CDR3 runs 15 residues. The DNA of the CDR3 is TGCGCCAGCAGCTTGGGAGACGGGCCAGGTCAGCCCCAGCATTTT. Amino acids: CASSLGDGPGQPQHF.

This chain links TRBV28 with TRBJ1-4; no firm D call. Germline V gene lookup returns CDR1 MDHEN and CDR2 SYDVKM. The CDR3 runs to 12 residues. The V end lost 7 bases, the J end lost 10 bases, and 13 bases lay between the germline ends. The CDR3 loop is CASNPADGKLFF. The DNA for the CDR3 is TGTGCCAGCAACCCTGCAGACGGAAAACTGTTTTTT.